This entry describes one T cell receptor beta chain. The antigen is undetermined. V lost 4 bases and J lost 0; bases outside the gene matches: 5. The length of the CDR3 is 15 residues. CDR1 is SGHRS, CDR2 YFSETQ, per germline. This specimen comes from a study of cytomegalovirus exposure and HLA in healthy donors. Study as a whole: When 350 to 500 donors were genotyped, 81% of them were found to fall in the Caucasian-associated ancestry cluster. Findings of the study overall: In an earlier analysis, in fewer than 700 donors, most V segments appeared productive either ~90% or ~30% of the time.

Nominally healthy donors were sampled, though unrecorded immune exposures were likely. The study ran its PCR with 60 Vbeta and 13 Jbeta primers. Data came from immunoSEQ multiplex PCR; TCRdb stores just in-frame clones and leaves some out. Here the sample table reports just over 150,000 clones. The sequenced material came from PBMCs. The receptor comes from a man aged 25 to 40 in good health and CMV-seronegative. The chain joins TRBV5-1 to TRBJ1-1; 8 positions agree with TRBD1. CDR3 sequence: CASSPRDRMNTEAFF. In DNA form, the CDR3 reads TGCGCCAGCAGCCCGCGGGACAGGATGAACACTGAAGCTTTCTTT. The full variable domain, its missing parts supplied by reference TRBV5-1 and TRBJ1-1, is KAGVTQTPRYLIKTRGQQVTLSCSPISGHRSVSWYQQTPGQGLQFLFEYFSETQRNKGNFPGRFSGRQFSNSRSEMNVSTLELGDSALYLCASSPRDRMNTEAFFGQGTRLTVV.